The 23 T cell receptor beta chains reported below all come from one sample, sequenced in a study of T cells after yellow fever vaccination (dated by TCRdb to about 2019). Preparation of the library involved 5' RACE. The data were produced on an Illumina HiSeq 2500. TCRdb ran its own pipeline on the public reads, namely fastp trimming at Q25 and MiXCR clone calling, and kept in-frame beta chains. Each record represents a unique CDR3 protein, reported with the most common genes and DNA among its rows. This sample lists hundreds of thousands of distinct CDR3 sequences; around 12% were detected once. The ten largest clonotypes hold under 15% of the sample. This specimen's treatment or condition label, interpreted: live attenuated yellow fever vaccine strain. This specimen was PBMCs, taken on the day of the yellow fever booster vaccination. The receptors originated from a man aged 25-45 years who received the YFV17D yellow fever vaccine.

This clonotype was seen more than once but under ten times. This chain joins TRBV5-5 and TRBJ2-5; the D call may be TRBD1 or TRBD2 (5 bases each). The V gene's germline CDR1 is SGHKS and CDR2 YYEKEE (reference sequence). V was shortened by 5 bases and J by 10 bases, with 6 bases between the two germline ends. The CDR3 loop spans 9 amino acids. The CDR3 sequence is CASSGGQYF. CDR3 coding DNA: TGTGCCAGCAGTGGGGGCCAGTACTTC. The variable domain in full, with the rest retrieved from reference TRBV5-5 and TRBJ2-5, is DAGVTQSPTHLIKTRGQQVTLRCSPISGHKSVSWYQQVLGQGPQFIFQYYEKEERGRGNFPDRFSARQFPNYSSELNVNALLLGDSALYLCASSGGQYFGPGTRLLVL.

The chain joins TRBV12-3 or TRBV12-4 to TRBJ2-1; TRBD2 aligns across 10 bases. CDR3 length: 15 residues. Trimming cost V 5 bases and J 5 bases; bases outside gene matches: 6. In DNA, the CDR3 is TGTGCCAGCAGTACTAGCGGGAAATCGAACAATGAGCAGTTCTTC. Translation: CASSTSGKSNNEQFF.

The gene calls are TRBV20-1 and TRBJ2-1, with unresolved D. Trimming removed 3 bases from V and 3 bases from J, with 18 bases in between. The CDR3 sequence is 16 residues long. CDR1 DFQATT and CDR2 SNEGSKA come from the germline V gene (reference sequence). CDR3 DNA sequence: TGCAGTGCTAGTGGTTCGGGCCAGCAGGTCTACAATGAGCAGTTCTTC. Translating gives CSASGSGQQVYNEQFF.

The chain links TRBV20-1 to TRBJ2-7; D possibly uses TRBD1 or TRBD2 (5 bases each). Germline lookup yields CDR1 DFQATT and CDR2 SNEGSKA (reference sequence). This CDR3 is 12 amino acids long. The V gene lost 6 bases and the J gene lost 6 bases, with 15 bases spanning the gap. DNA for the CDR3: TGCAGTGCAAAGTGGGGGAGTAGCGAGCAGTACTTC. Translation: CSAKWGSSEQYF.

This clonotype has more than one count but fewer than ten. This chain connects TRBV7-3 to TRBJ2-3, with 9 bases that match TRBD2. Germline-derived CDR1 and CDR2 are SGHTA and FQGTGA. The CDR3 length is 15 residues. V lost 3 bases to trimming and J lost 2 bases; unmatched junction nucleotides: 3. The CDR3 coding sequence is TGTGCCAGCAGCTTCGGCGGGAGGGCCACAGATACGCAGTATTTT. It translates to CASSFGGRATDTQYF.

This clonotype came up many times. The gene calls are TRBV20-1 and TRBJ1-1, with a tentative D call TRBD1 (5 bases). The germline CDR1 and CDR2 sequences are DFQATT and SNEGSKA (reference sequence). Trimming cost V 4 bases and J 11 bases, with 17 bases left between them. The length of the CDR3 is 12 residues. CDR3 loop: CSATRQSTAAFF. The CDR3 nucleotides are TGCAGTGCTACCAGACAGTCCACCGCGGCTTTCTTT.

The chain combines TRBV11-2 with TRBJ1-1; D uncertain. There are 12 residues in the CDR3. Germline V gene lookup returns CDR1 SGHAT and CDR2 FQNNGV. V was pared by 5 bases and J by 3 bases, with 7 bases between. The CDR3 spells CASSTRDTEAFF. The CDR3 bases are TGTGCCAGCAGCACGAGGGACACTGAAGCTTTCTTT.

This clonotype was seen ten or more times. This rearrangement joins TRBV20-1 to TRBJ2-1; 13 bases line up with TRBD2. Germline V CDR1 and CDR2: DFQATT, SNEGSKA (reference sequence). This CDR3 spans 15 amino acids. V gave up 6 bases and J gave up 8 bases; unmatched junction bases: 10. This CDR3 reads CSAPGTSGMNHEQFF. The CDR3 DNA is TGCAGTGCGCCCGGGACTAGCGGGATGAACCATGAGCAGTTCTTC.

The rearrangement uses TRBV12-3 or TRBV12-4 and TRBJ1-5, with D hard to call. Between the trimmed V and J ends, which lost 6 bases and 1 base, there was a span of 10 bases. The CDR3 runs to 14 residues. CDR3 in amino acids: CASSPSESNQPQHF. CDR3 nucleotides: TGTGCCAGCAGCCCCTCTGAAAGCAATCAGCCCCAGCATTTT.

This clonotype was observed a few times. The chain uses TRBV15 and TRBJ2-1; D perhaps matches TRBD2 (5 bases). V was shortened by 1 base and J by 7 bases, with 11 bases between the two germline ends. Germline V gives CDR1 LNHNV, CDR2 YYDKDF (reference sequence). The length of the CDR3 is 14 residues. The CDR3 region is CATSRGLASNEQFF. In DNA form, the CDR3 reads TGTGCCACCAGCAGAGGGCTAGCTAGTAATGAGCAGTTCTTC.

This clonotype was recorded at least ten times. The chain links TRBV7-2 to TRBJ1-2; 10 positions agree with TRBD1. V shed 5 bases, J shed 7 bases, and the junction held 7 bases outside the gene matches. The CDR3 length is 14 residues. Germline lookup yields CDR1 SGHTA and CDR2 FQGNSA. The CDR3 loop is CASSARDRGSGYTF. CDR3 DNA: TGTGCCAGCAGCGCCCGGGACAGGGGCTCTGGCTACACCTTC. Complete variable domain (other parts from reference TRBV7-2 and TRBJ1-2): GAGVSQSPSNKVTEKGKDVELRCDPISGHTALYWYRQSLGQGLEFLIYFQGNSAPDKSGLPSDRFSAERTGGSVSTLTIQRTQQEDSAVYLCASSARDRGSGYTFGSGTRLTVV.

CDR3 protein: CSVEEEGIETQYF. The CDR3 DNA follows: TGCAGCGTTGAAGAAGAGGGTATAGAGACCCAGTACTTC. The rearrangement joins TRBV29-1 to TRBJ2-5, with a possible D match to TRBD2 (5 bases). CDR3 length equals 13 residues. V lost 0 bases and J 4 bases, leaving 9 bases between the germline ends. Germline lookup yields CDR1 SQVTM and CDR2 ANQGSEA. Variable domain in full (rest from reference TRBV29-1 and TRBJ2-5): SAVISQKPSRDICQRGTSLTIQCQVDSQVTMMFWYRQQPGQSLTLIATANQGSEATYESGFVIDKFPISRPNLTFSTLTVSNMSPEDSSIYLCSVEEEGIETQYFGPGTRLLVL.

In this sample, this clonotype turned up a few times. DNA for the CDR3: TGTGCCAGCTCACCACGAGGGCTCCAGAATCAGCCCCAGCATTTT. It yields the protein CASSPRGLQNQPQHF. The chain combines TRBV18 with TRBJ1-5; D not certain. The ends were cut back, 1 base at V and 4 bases at J, with 11 bases in the middle. Looked up from germline, CDR1 is KGHSH and CDR2 is LQKENI. The CDR3 runs to 15 residues.

The rearrangement joins TRBV3-1 to TRBJ2-7; D is unclear. The V end was cut by 2 bases, the J end by 7 bases, with 12 bases between. The CDR3 is 13 residues long. The germline CDR1 and CDR2 sequences are LGHDT and YNNKEL (reference sequence). This chain's CDR3 is CASSQSTSREQYF. CDR3 DNA: TGTGCCAGCAGCCAATCCACTTCTCGGGAGCAGTACTTC.

This CDR3 is CASRHRIAEDTEAFF. The CDR3 nucleotides read TGTGCCAGCAGACACAGGATCGCGGAGGACACTGAAGCTTTCTTT. V gene TRBV7-2 combines with J gene TRBJ1-1; maybe TRBD1 (5 bases). Germline V gene sequence: CDR1 SGHTA, CDR2 FQGNSA. There are 15 residues in the CDR3. Between the trimmed V and J ends, which lost 6 bases and 3 bases, there was a span of 17 bases.

The CDR3 nucleotides are TGTGCCAGCTCACCACGGAGAGATGGCTACACCTTC. Its translation: CASSPRRDGYTF. J is TRBJ1-2 and V is TRBV18; no firm D call. Germline V gene data show CDR1 as KGHSH and CDR2 as LQKENI. CDR3 length: 12 residues. V gave up 1 base and J gave up 6 bases, with 6 bases separating them. Full variable domain (missing parts from reference TRBV18 and TRBJ1-2): NAGVMQNPRHLVRRRGQEARLRCSPMKGHSHVYWYRQLPEEGLKFMVYLQKENIIDESGMPKERFSAEFPKEGPSILRIQQVVRGDSAAYFCASSPRRDGYTFGSGTRLTVV.

This clonotype was observed a handful of times. V gene TRBV4-3 combines with J gene TRBJ2-7; 7 nucleotides agree with TRBD1. Trimming removed 0 bases from V and 6 bases from J; junction bases left unmatched: 8. Germline CDR1 and CDR2: LGHNA and YSLEER. This CDR3 is built from 15 residues. The CDR3 sequence is CASSQETQGDVEQYF. In DNA, the CDR3 is TGCGCCAGCAGCCAAGAGACCCAGGGGGATGTCGAGCAGTACTTC.

This clonotype was found many times. The chain carries TRBV7-2 and TRBJ2-7, with D perhaps TRBD1 (6 bases). V was cut by 5 bases and J by 5 bases, with 10 bases left in between. CDR1 SGHTA and CDR2 FQGNSA come from the germline V gene. The CDR3 consists of 12 residues. In nucleotides, the CDR3 is TGTGCCAGCAGCGTACAGGGACACGAGCAGTACTTC. The encoded protein is CASSVQGHEQYF.

This clonotype showed up just a few times. The chain joins TRBV25-1 to TRBJ1-1; D unclear. Between the trimmed V and J ends, which lost 6 bases and 7 bases, there was a span of 12 bases. Germline V lookup: CDR1 MGHDK, CDR2 SYGVNS. The CDR3 runs to 12 residues. Here the CDR3 reads CASSPPWDEAFF. The CDR3 DNA follows: TGTGCCAGCAGCCCTCCGTGGGATGAAGCTTTCTTT.

This rearrangement joins TRBV5-1 to TRBJ1-1; no reliable D call. Germline assignment: CDR1 SGHRS and CDR2 YFSETQ. This CDR3 is built from 13 residues. With 0 bases removed from V and 4 bases from J, the gap between germline ends came to 7 bases. The CDR3 coding sequence is TGCGCCAGCAGCTTGGGTCTTACCACTGAAGCTTTCTTT. Translating gives CASSLGLTTEAFF. Drawing the rest from reference TRBV5-1 and TRBJ1-1, the complete variable domain is KAGVTQTPRYLIKTRGQQVTLSCSPISGHRSVSWYQQTPGQGLQFLFEYFSETQRNKGNFPGRFSGRQFSNSRSEMNVSTLELGDSALYLCASSLGLTTEAFFGQGTRLTVV.

In DNA, the CDR3 is TGCAGTGCTAGGGATGGGAGGGGCGAGACCCAGTACTTC. Amino acid sequence: CSARDGRGETQYF. V gene TRBV20-1 combines with J gene TRBJ2-5, with 7 bases fitting TRBD2. Looked up from germline, CDR1 is DFQATT and CDR2 is SNEGSKA (reference sequence). This CDR3 has 13 residues. Trimming took 3 bases from V and 5 from J; bases not matched to a gene: 6.

The chain is built from TRBV28 and TRBJ2-2, with 12 bases lining up with TRBD2. Germline CDR1 reads MDHEN; CDR2 reads SYDVKM. The CDR3 covers 15 residues. The V and J ends lost 7 bases and 7 bases, in that order; junction bases with no gene match: 7. Here the CDR3 DNA reads TGTGCCAGCACTCCGCGACTAGCGGGAGTCGGGGAGCTGTTTTTT. It translates to CASTPRLAGVGELFF.

As to this clonotype: One junction end disagrees with the germline gene, perhaps due to a read error. The chain links TRBV12-3 or TRBV12-4 to TRBJ2-3; 10 bases match TRBD1. This CDR3 contains 15 residues. CDR3 loop: CASTQPASTGGGMEF. DNA for the CDR3: TGTGCCAGCACCCAACCCGCCTCGACAGGGGGCGGGATGGAATTT.